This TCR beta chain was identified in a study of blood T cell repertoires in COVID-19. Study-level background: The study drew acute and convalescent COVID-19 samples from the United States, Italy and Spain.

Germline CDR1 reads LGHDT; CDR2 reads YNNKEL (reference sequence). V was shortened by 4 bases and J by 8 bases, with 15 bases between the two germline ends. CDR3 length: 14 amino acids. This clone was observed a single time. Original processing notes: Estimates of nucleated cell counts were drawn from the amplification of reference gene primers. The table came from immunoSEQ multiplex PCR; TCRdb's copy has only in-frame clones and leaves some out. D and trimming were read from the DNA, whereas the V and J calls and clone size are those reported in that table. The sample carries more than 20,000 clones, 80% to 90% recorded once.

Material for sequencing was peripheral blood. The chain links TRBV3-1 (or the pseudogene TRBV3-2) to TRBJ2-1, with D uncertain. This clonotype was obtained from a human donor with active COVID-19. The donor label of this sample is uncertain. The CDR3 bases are TGTGCCAGCAGCCGTAACCCCTCCGAGGATGAGCAGTTCTTC. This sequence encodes CASSRNPSEDEQFF.